This TCR beta chain stems from a study of T cell repertoires in cytomegalovirus infection. Study-wide points: Clonotype analysis showed dominance of the ex vivo response by HLA-C-restricted CMV-specific TCR beta clonotypes.

This clonotype has a count of ten or more. Its antigen is unknown. TCRdb passed the reads through MiXCR, listing each CDR3 protein once. The data hold 60,000 to 75,000 distinct CDR3 sequences, with 3% to 4% observed a single time. This CDR3 region has 15 residues. With 0 bases removed from V and 5 bases from J, the gap between germline ends came to 8 bases. Germline V lookup: CDR1 SGHVS, CDR2 FQNEAQ. The sample taken for sequencing was PBMCs. The receptor was derived from a human donor in good health (CMV status not recorded). Some clones in this sample may be carry-over from other donors' samples. This chain connects TRBV7-8 to TRBJ1-6, with D hard to call. Here the CDR3 reads CASSLARGDNSPLHF. The CDR3, as DNA: TGTGCCAGCAGCTTAGCTCGCGGGGATAATTCACCCCTCCACTTT.